This T cell receptor (beta chain) was recovered during a study of blood T cell repertoires in COVID-19. For the study at large: The United States, Italy and Spain provided the acute and convalescent COVID-19 samples. The analysed material was cDNA or gDNA that came from T cells, B-cell-depleted T cells, or PBMCs.

The CDR3 consists of 16 residues. Losses at the gene ends were 3 bases for V and 1 base for J; bases not matched to a gene: 7. The germline gives CDR1 SGHRS, CDR2 YFSETQ. Under the authors' procedure: Reference gene primer amplification yielded estimated nucleated cell counts. Using immunoSEQ multiplex PCR, the repertoire was profiled, and TCRdb retains in-frame clones only, with some absent. That table furnishes V, J and clone size, whereas the DNA furnished D and trimming. Of roughly 34,000 clones in the sample, 65% to 90% were seen once. Sample: peripheral blood. The chain couples TRBV5-1 to TRBJ2-3; 8 bases align to TRBD2. This sequence was found in a man at least 80 years old with active COVID-19. DNA for the CDR3: TGCGCCAGCAGCTCCTCCTCGGGGGGGCGCACAGATACGCAGTATTTT. As protein: CASSSSSGGRTDTQYF.